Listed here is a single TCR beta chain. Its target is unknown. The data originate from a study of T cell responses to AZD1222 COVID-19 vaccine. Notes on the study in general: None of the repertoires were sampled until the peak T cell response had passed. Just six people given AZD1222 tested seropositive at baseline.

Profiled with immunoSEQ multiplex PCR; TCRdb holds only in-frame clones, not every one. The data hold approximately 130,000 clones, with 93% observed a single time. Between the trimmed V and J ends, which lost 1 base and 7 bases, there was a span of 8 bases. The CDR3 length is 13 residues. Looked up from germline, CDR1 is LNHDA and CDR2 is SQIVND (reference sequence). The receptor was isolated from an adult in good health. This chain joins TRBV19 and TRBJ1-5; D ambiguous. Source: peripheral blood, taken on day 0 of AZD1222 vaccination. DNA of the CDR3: TGTGCCAGTAGTATAGGAGGAGGACAGCCCCAGCATTTT. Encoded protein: CASSIGGGQPQHF. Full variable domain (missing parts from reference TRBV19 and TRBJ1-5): DGGITQSPKYLFRKEGQNVTLSCEQNLNHDAMYWYRQDPGQGLRLIYYSQIVNDFQKGDIAEGYSVSREKKESFPLTVTSAQKNPTAFYLCASSIGGGQPQHFGDGTRLSIL.